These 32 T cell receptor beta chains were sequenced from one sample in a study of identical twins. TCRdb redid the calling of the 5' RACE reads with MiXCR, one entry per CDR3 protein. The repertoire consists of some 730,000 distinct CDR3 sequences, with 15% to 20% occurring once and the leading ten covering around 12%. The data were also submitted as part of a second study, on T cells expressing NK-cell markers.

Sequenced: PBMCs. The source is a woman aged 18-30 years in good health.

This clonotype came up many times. CDR3 sequence (DNA): TGTGCCAGCAGCTCAGACACCTATGGCTACACCTTC. Translating gives CASSSDTYGYTF. The genes are TRBV7-9 and TRBJ1-2; D ambiguous. Germline loops: CDR1 SEHNR, CDR2 FQNEAQ (reference sequence). The CDR3 is made up of 12 amino acids. V was trimmed by 4 bases and J by 4 bases, leaving 7 bases between them. The full variable domain, completed using reference TRBV7-9 and TRBJ1-2, is DTGVSQNPRHKITKRGQNVTFRCDPISEHNRLYWYRQTLGQGPEFLTYFQNEAQLEKSRLLSDRFSAERPKGSFSTLEIQRTEQGDSAMYLCASSSDTYGYTFGSGTRLTVV.

Written as DNA, the CDR3 is TGTGCCACCAGCAGAGGGTCGAGCAGGGGGAGCAATGAGCAGTTCTTC. It codes for CATSRGSSRGSNEQFF. The chain has TRBV15 and TRBJ2-1; 7 bases match TRBD1. With 1 base clipped from V and 6 bases from J, the junction kept 9 bases outside the gene matches. Germline V gene sequence: CDR1 LNHNV, CDR2 YYDKDF (reference sequence). The CDR3 consists of 16 residues.

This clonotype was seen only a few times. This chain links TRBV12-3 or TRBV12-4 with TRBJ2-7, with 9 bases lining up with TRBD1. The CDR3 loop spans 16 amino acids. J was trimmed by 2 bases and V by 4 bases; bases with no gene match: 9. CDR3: CASSSTLRDRAYEQYF. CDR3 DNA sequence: TGTGCCAGCAGTTCCACTCTCCGGGACAGGGCCTACGAGCAGTACTTC.

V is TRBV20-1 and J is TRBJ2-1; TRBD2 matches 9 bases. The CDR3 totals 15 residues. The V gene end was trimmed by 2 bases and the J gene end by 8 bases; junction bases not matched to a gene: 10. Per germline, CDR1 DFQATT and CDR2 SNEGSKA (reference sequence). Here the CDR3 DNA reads TGCAGTGCTAGACTAGCGGGAACGGTTTTCGATGAGCAGTTCTTC. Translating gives CSARLAGTVFDEQFF.

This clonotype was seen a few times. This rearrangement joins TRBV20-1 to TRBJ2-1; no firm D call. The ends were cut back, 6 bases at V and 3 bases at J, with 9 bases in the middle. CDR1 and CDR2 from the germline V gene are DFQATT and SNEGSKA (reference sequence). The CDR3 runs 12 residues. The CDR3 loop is CSARYGYNEQFF. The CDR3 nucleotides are TGCAGTGCCCGATACGGCTACAATGAGCAGTTCTTC.

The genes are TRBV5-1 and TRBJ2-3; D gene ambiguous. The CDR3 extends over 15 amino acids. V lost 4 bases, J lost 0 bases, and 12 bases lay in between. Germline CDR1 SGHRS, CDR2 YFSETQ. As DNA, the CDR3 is TGCGCCAGCAGCGATGCCAGATCTAGCACAGATACGCAGTATTTT. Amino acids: CASSDARSSTDTQYF.

CDR3 sequence: CASSNRQGTNTEAFF. The DNA of the CDR3 is TGTGCCAGCAGCAACAGACAGGGGACGAACACTGAAGCTTTCTTT. The chain has TRBV7-6 and TRBJ1-1; 8 bases map to TRBD1. Germline assignment: CDR1 SGHVS and CDR2 FNYEAQ. Trimming removed 5 bases from V and 1 base from J; junction bases left unmatched: 6. This CDR3 contains 15 residues.

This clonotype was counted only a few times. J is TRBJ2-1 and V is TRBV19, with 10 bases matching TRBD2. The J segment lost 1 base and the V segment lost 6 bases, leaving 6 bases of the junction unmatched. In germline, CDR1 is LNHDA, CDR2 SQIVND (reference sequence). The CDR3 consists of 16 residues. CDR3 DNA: TGTGCCAGTAGGAAAGGACTAGCGGATTCCTACAATGAGCAGTTCTTC. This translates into CASRKGLADSYNEQFF. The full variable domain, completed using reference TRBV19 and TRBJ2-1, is DGGITQSPKYLFRKEGQNVTLSCEQNLNHDAMYWYRQDPGQGLRLIYYSQIVNDFQKGDIAEGYSVSREKKESFPLTVTSAQKNPTAFYLCASRKGLADSYNEQFFGPGTRLTVL.

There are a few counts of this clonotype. CDR3 bases: TGTGCCAGCAGCGTCGGCAGGGAGGTTGAGCAGTTCTTC. Protein sequence: CASSVGREVEQFF. The V call is TRBV9, the J call TRBJ2-1; a possible D gene is TRBD2 (6 bases). In germline, CDR1 is SGDLS, CDR2 YYNGEE. The V end lost 2 bases, the J end lost 9 bases, and 12 bases lay between the germline ends. The CDR3 runs 13 residues.

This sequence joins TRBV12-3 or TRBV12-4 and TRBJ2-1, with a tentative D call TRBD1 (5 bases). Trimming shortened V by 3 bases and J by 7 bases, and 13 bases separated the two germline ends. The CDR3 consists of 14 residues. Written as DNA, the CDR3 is TGTGCCAGCAGTTTGGGGCTCCCGGGTAATGAGCAGTTCTTC. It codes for CASSLGLPGNEQFF.

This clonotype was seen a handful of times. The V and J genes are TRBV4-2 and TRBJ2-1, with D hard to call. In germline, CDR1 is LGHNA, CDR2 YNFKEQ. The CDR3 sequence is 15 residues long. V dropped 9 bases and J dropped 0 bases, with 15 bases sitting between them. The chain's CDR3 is CASSHDPSSYNEQFF. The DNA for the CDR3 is TGTGCCAGTTCCCACGACCCGAGCTCCTACAATGAGCAGTTCTTC.

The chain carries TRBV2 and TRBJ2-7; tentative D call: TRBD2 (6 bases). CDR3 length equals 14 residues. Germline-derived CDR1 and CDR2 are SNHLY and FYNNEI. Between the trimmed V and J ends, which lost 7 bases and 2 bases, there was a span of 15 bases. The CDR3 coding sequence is TGTGCCAGCATTCGCCGGGACTCAGCCTACGAGCAGTACTTC. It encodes CASIRRDSAYEQYF. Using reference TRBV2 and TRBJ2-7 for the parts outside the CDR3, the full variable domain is EPEVTQTPSHQVTQMGQEVILRCVPISNHLYFYWYRQILGQKVEFLVSFYNNEISEKSEIFDDQFSVERPDGSNFTLKIRSTKLEDSAMYFCASIRRDSAYEQYFGPGTRLTVT.

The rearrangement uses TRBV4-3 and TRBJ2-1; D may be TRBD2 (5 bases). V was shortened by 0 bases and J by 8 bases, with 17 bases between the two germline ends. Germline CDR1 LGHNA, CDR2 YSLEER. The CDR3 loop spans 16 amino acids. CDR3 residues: CASSQDPGSFQYEQFF. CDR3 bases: TGCGCCAGCAGCCAAGACCCGGGAAGTTTTCAATATGAGCAGTTCTTC.

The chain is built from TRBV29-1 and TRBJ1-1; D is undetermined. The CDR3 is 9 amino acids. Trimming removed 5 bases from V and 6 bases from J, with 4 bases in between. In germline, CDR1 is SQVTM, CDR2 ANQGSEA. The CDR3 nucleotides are TGCAGCGTTTACCCTGAAGCTTTCTTT. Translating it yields CSVYPEAFF.

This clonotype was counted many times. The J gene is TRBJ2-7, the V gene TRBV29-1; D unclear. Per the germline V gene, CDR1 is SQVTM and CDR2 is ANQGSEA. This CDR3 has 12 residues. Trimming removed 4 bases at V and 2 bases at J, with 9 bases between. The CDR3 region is CSVGGGTYEQYF. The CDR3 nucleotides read TGCAGCGTTGGTGGTGGGACCTACGAGCAGTACTTC.

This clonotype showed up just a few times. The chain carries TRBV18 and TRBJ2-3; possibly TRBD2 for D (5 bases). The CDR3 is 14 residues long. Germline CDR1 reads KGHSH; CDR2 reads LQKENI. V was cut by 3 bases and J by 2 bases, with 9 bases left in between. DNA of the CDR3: TGTGCCAGCTCACCTTTGGGAGTCACAGATACGCAGTATTTT. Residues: CASSPLGVTDTQYF.

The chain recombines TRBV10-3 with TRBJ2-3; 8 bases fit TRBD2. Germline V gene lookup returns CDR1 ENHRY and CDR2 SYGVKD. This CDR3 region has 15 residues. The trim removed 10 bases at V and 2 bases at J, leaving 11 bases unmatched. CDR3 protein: CATLAGSPDTDTQYF. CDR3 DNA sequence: TGTGCCACCTTAGCGGGATCTCCGGACACAGATACGCAGTATTTT.

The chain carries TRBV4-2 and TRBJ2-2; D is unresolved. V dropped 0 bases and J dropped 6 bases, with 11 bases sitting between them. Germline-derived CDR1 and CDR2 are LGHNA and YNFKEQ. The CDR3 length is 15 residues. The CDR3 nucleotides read TGTGCCAGCAGCCAAGATGAGGCCCGAGCCGGGGAGCTGTTTTTT. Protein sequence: CASSQDEARAGELFF.

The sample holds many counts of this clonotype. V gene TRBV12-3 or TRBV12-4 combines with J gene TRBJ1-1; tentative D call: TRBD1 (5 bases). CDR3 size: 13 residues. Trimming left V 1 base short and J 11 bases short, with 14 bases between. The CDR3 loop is CASSLERDDGAFF. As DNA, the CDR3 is TGTGCCAGCAGTTTAGAGCGGGACGACGGGGCTTTCTTT.

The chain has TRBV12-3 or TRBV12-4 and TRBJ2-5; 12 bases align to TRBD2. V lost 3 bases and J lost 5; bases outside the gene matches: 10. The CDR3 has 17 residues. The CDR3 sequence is CASSFSSSGGARETQYF. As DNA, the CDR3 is TGTGCCAGCAGTTTCTCCTCTAGCGGGGGGGCCAGGGAGACCCAGTACTTC.

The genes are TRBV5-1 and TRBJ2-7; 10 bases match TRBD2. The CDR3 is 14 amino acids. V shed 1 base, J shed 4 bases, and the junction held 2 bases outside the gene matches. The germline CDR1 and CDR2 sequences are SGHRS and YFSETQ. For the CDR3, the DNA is TGCGCCAGCAGCTTGACTAGCGGGGAGTACGAGCAGTACTTC. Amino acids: CASSLTSGEYEQYF.

The CDR3 DNA sequence: TGTGCCAGCAGCTTAGGGACAGGGAACAAGGGCAATCAGCCCCAGCATTTT. Translation gives CASSLGTGNKGNQPQHF. This chain joins TRBV11-2 and TRBJ1-5, with 8 bases that match TRBD1. The CDR3 is 17 amino acids. The V and J ends lost 1 base and 2 bases, in that order; junction bases with no gene match: 7. The germline gives CDR1 SGHAT, CDR2 FQNNGV.

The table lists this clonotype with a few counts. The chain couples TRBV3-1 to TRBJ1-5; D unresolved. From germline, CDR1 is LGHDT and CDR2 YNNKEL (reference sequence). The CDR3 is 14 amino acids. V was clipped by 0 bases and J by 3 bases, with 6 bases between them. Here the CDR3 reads CASSQDLNNQPQHF. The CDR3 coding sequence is TGTGCCAGCAGCCAAGACCTTAACAATCAGCCCCAGCATTTT.

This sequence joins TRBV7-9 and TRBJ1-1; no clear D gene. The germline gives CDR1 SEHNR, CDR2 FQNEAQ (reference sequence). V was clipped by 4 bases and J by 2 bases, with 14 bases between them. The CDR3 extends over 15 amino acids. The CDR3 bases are TGTGCCAGCAGCTCCCGCTCTGGAGGCAACACTGAAGCTTTCTTT. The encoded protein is CASSSRSGGNTEAFF.

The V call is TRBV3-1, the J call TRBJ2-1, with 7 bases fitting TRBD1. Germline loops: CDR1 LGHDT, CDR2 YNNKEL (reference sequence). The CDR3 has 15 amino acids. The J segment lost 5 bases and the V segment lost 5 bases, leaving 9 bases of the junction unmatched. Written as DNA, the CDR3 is TGTGCCAGCAGCTGGACAGGTTGGCCCGACAATGAGCAGTTCTTC. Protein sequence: CASSWTGWPDNEQFF.

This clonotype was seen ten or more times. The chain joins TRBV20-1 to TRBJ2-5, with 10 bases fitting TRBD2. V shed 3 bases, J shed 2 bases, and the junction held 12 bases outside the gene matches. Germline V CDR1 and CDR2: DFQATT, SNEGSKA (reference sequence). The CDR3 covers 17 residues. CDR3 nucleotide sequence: TGCAGTGCTAGTGGGGGGTCCGGGACTAGCGTACAAGAGACCCAGTACTTC. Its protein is CSASGGSGTSVQETQYF.

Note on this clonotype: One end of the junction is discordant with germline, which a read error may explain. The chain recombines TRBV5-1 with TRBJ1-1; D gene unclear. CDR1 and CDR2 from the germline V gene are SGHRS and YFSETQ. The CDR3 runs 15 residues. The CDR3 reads CASSARRAMNTEASF. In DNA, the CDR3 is TGCGCCAGCAGCGCCCGCCGGGCCATGAACACTGAAGCTTCCTTT.

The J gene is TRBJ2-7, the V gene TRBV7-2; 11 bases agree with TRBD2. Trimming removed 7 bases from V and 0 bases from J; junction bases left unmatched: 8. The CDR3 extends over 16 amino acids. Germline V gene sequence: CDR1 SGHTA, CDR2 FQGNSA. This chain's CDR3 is CASTQGLAVSSYEQYF. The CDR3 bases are TGTGCCAGCACCCAGGGACTAGCGGTTAGCTCCTACGAGCAGTACTTC.

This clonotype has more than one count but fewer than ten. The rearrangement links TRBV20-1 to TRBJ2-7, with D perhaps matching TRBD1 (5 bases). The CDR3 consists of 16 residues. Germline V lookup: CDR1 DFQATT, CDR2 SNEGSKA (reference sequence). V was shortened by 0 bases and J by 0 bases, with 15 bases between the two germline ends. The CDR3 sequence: CSARDWQGSSSYEQYF. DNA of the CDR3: TGCAGTGCTAGAGATTGGCAGGGCTCGAGCTCCTACGAGCAGTACTTC.

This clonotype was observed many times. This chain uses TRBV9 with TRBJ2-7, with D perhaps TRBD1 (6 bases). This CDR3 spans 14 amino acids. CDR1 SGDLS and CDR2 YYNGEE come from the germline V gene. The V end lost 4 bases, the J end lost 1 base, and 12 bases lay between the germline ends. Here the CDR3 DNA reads TGTGCCAGCAGCAGATGGCAGGGGTCCTACGAGCAGTACTTC. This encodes CASSRWQGSYEQYF.

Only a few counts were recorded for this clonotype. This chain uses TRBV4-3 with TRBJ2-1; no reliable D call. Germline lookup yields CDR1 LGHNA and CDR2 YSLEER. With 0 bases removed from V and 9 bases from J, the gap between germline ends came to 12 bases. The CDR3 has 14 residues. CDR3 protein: CASSQDGPRSEQFF. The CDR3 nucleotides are TGCGCCAGCAGCCAAGATGGCCCACGGAGTGAGCAGTTCTTC.

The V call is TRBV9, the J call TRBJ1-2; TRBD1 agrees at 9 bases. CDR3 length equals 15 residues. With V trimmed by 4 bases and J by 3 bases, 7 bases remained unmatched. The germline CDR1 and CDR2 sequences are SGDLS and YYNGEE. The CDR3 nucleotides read TGTGCCAGCAGCCCCCGGGACAGGGCGGACTATGGCTACACCTTC. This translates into CASSPRDRADYGYTF.